This T cell receptor (beta chain) originates from a study of blood T cell repertoires in COVID-19. For the study at large: The United States, Italy and Spain provided the acute and convalescent COVID-19 samples. T cells, B-cell-depleted T cells, or PBMCs supplied cDNA or gDNA.

The CDR3 is made up of 15 amino acids. Germline CDR1 reads SGHTA; CDR2 reads FQGNSA. Germline trimming cut 5 bases from V and 2 bases from J; bases unmatched to any gene: 9. This clone occurred once. In the source study's methods: Reference gene primer amplification in the assay estimated nucleated cell counts. Profiled with immunoSEQ multiplex PCR; TCRdb holds only in-frame clones, not every one. The V and J calls and the clone size are those of that table, but D and trimming were determined from the DNA. The sample records around 120,000 clones, 78% being singletons. This sequence joins TRBV7-2 and TRBJ2-7, with 7 nucleotides matching TRBD1. The sequenced material came from peripheral blood. This receptor was obtained from a man between 70 and 80 years old with acute or convalescent COVID-19. CDR3 sequence reads: CASSPRQGYTYEQYF. CDR3 bases: TGTGCCAGCAGCCCGCGACAGGGCTATACCTACGAGCAGTACTTC. Full variable domain (outside the CDR3, taken from reference TRBV7-2 and TRBJ2-7): GAGVSQSPSNKVTEKGKDVELRCDPISGHTALYWYRQSLGQGLEFLIYFQGNSAPDKSGLPSDRFSAERTGGSVSTLTIQRTQQEDSAVYLCASSPRQGYTYEQYFGPGTRLTVT.